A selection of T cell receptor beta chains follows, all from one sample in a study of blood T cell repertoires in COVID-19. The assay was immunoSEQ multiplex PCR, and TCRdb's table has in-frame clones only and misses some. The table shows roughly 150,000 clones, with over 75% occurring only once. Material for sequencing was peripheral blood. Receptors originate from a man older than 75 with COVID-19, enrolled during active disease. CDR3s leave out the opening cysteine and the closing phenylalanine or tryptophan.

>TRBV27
ASSLSPELAGELGQF
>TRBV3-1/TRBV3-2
ASSQGAGAGANSPLH
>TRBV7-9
ASSQFNTEAF
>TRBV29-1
SVERTSGSDTQY
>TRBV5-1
ASSLGPGTSSGNTIY
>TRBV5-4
ASSLPQGADGYT
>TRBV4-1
ASSQERTFYGYT
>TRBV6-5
ASSYSGTGTDTQY
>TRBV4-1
ASSQRLVNTDTQY
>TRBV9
ASSVGQGGYNSPLH
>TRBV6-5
ASTPGQGYEQY
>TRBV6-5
ASSYSTSTYEQY
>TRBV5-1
ASSLGQAPGDSPLH
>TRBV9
ASSVGPSVYEQY
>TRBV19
ASSRDGEKLF
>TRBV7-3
ASSLGGANTGELF
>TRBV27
ASSPTVGGGYT
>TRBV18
ASSPTSGASLGANVLT
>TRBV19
ASSITGANYGYT
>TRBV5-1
ASSAYPGLAGGQGTGELF
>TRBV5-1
ASSSLDRNTEAF
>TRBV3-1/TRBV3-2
ASSQASAVVGEKLF
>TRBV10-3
AISAPGQGINEQY
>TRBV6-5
ASMRQGRDEKLF
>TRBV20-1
SASGGYGYT
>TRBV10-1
ASSEGGALYEQY
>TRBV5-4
ASSRDRGHEQY
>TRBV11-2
ASSLSGGAGTEAF